This TCR beta chain was captured by sequencing in a study of OX40 agonist ivuxolimab in advanced cancers. Study findings and constraints: At 0.1 to 3.0 mg/kg and by week 6, CD4+ and CD8+ T cells in the blood had expanded clonally.

Points on this clone: Its antigen remains unidentified. The same CDR3 is also encoded by other DNA sequences in this sample.

Data came from immunoSEQ multiplex PCR; TCRdb stores just in-frame clones and leaves some out. The sample lists about 58,000 clones; under 90% were seen once. V lost 5 bases and J lost 3, with 8 bases in between. The CDR3 is made up of 12 amino acids. Germline V gene lookup returns CDR1 MNHEY and CDR2 SVGAGI. The specimen comprised CD4+ or CD8+ T cells sorted from blood, sampled in a trial of the OX40 agonist ivuxolimab. The gene calls are TRBV6-5 and TRBJ2-7; D remains ambiguous. The sequence came from an adult with an advanced solid tumor such as melanoma, head and neck, liver or kidney cancer. The CDR3: CASSRWGYEQYF. CDR3 bases: TGTGCCAGCAGTCGGTGGGGCTACGAGCAGTACTTC.